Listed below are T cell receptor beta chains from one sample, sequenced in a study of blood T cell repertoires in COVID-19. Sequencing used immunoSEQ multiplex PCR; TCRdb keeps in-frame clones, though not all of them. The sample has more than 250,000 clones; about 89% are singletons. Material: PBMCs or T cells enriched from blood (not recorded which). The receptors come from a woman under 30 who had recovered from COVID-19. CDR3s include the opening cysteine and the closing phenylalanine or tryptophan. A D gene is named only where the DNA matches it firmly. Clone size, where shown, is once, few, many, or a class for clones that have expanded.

CDR3 DNA: TGTGCCAGCAGTCACGCAAGGTGGGGGGAGGATTACAATGAGCAGTTCTTC; CDR3 protein: CASSHARWGEDYNEQFF; J gene: TRBJ2-1; D gene: .; clone size: .; V gene: TRBV27
CDR3 DNA: TGTGCCAGCAGCCCCCGGCCGACTAGTAAAGAGACCCAGTACTTC; CDR3 protein: CASSPRPTSKETQYF; J gene: TRBJ2-5; D gene: .; clone size: many; V gene: TRBV7-2
CDR3 DNA: TGTGCCAGCAGCCAAGAAATCAGGACAACTTCAACAAGGGAGCAGTACTTC; CDR3 protein: CASSQEIRTTSTREQYF; J gene: TRBJ2-7; D gene: .; clone size: .; V gene: TRBV14
CDR3 DNA: TGTGCCAGCAGTGTAATGGCAGGGGCCTACGAGCAGTACTTC; CDR3 protein: CASSVMAGAYEQYF; J gene: TRBJ2-7; D gene: .; clone size: .; V gene: TRBV2
CDR3 DNA: TGCGCCAGCAGCTTGGGCGGGATAGGTGGGGCCAACGTCCTGACTTTC; CDR3 protein: CASSLGGIGGANVLTF; J gene: TRBJ2-6; D gene: .; clone size: .; V gene: TRBV5-1
CDR3 DNA: TGTGCCAGCAGCCAAGCGGTGGTGAGTCCGAATACCGGGGAGCTGTTTTTT; CDR3 protein: CASSQAVVSPNTGELFF; J gene: TRBJ2-2; D gene: .; clone size: .; V gene: TRBV3-1/TRBV3-2
CDR3 DNA: TGTGCCACCAGCTTCAGGGGTTATAGCAATCAGCCCCAGCATTTT; CDR3 protein: CATSFRGYSNQPQHF; J gene: TRBJ1-5; D gene: .; clone size: .; V gene: TRBV15
CDR3 DNA: TGTGCCAGTACAGTGACAGGGAGGAGCAATCAGCCCCAGCATTTT; CDR3 protein: CASTVTGRSNQPQHF; J gene: TRBJ1-5; D gene: TRBD1; clone size: .; V gene: TRBV19
CDR3 DNA: TGTGCCAGCCAAAAGCAGGGTTGGTATGAGCAGTTCTTC; CDR3 protein: CASQKQGWYEQFF; J gene: TRBJ2-1; D gene: .; clone size: .; V gene: TRBV28
CDR3 DNA: TGTGCCAGTAGTATTAGCAGATCGAACACTGAAGCTTTCTTT; CDR3 protein: CASSISRSNTEAFF; J gene: TRBJ1-1; D gene: .; clone size: .; V gene: TRBV19
CDR3 DNA: TGTGCCAGCAGCTCCGAGGGCCGGACTGAAGCTTTCTTT; CDR3 protein: CASSSEGRTEAFF; J gene: TRBJ1-1; D gene: .; clone size: few; V gene: TRBV7-9
CDR3 DNA: TGTGCCAGCAGCTTAGGCCAGGGGAATGAAAAACTGTTTTTT; CDR3 protein: CASSLGQGNEKLFF; J gene: TRBJ1-4; D gene: .; clone size: .; V gene: TRBV7-9
CDR3 DNA: TGTGCCAGCAGCGCCCCTAGGGGCGGGAACAATGAGCAGTTCTTC; CDR3 protein: CASSAPRGGNNEQFF; J gene: TRBJ2-1; D gene: .; clone size: once; V gene: TRBV9
CDR3 DNA: TGCGCCAGCAGCCAAGGGGTTCTGGCGGGGGGGAACACCGGGGAGCTGTTTTTT; CDR3 protein: CASSQGVLAGGNTGELFF; J gene: TRBJ2-2; D gene: TRBD2; clone size: .; V gene: TRBV4-3
CDR3 DNA: TGTGCCAGCAGCCCTAGCCCGGTAGCGGACAATGAGCAGTTCTTC; CDR3 protein: CASSPSPVADNEQFF; J gene: TRBJ2-1; D gene: .; clone size: .; V gene: TRBV7-9